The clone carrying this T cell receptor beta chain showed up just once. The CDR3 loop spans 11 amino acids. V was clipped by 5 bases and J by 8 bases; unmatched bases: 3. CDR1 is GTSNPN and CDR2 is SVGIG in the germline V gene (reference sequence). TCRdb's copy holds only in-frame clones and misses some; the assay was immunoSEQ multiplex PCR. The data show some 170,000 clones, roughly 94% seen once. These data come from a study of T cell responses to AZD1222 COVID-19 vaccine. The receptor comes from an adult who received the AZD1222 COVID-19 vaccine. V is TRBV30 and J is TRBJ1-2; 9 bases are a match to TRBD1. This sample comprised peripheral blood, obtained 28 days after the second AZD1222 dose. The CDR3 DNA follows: TGTGCCTGGGGACAGGGGAGCGGCTACACCTTC. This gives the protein CAWGQGSGYTF.